This TCR beta chain was sequenced in a study of blood T cell repertoires in COVID-19. Profiled with immunoSEQ multiplex PCR; TCRdb holds only in-frame clones, not every one. The table records some 150,000 clones, about nine tenths of them present only once. J was trimmed by 7 bases and V by 5 bases; bases with no gene match: 16. Per germline, CDR1 SGHTA and CDR2 FQGTGA. This CDR3 is built from 19 residues. Sequencing input: PBMCs or T cells enriched from blood (not recorded which). This rearrangement joins TRBV7-3 to TRBJ2-1, with 14 bases identical to TRBD2. The TCR comes from a woman younger than 30 who had recovered from COVID-19. CDR3 residues: CASSPQRAPGLAGGNEQFF. CDR3 nucleotide sequence: TGTGCCAGCAGCCCCCAGAGGGCACCCGGACTAGCGGGAGGTAATGAGCAGTTCTTC.